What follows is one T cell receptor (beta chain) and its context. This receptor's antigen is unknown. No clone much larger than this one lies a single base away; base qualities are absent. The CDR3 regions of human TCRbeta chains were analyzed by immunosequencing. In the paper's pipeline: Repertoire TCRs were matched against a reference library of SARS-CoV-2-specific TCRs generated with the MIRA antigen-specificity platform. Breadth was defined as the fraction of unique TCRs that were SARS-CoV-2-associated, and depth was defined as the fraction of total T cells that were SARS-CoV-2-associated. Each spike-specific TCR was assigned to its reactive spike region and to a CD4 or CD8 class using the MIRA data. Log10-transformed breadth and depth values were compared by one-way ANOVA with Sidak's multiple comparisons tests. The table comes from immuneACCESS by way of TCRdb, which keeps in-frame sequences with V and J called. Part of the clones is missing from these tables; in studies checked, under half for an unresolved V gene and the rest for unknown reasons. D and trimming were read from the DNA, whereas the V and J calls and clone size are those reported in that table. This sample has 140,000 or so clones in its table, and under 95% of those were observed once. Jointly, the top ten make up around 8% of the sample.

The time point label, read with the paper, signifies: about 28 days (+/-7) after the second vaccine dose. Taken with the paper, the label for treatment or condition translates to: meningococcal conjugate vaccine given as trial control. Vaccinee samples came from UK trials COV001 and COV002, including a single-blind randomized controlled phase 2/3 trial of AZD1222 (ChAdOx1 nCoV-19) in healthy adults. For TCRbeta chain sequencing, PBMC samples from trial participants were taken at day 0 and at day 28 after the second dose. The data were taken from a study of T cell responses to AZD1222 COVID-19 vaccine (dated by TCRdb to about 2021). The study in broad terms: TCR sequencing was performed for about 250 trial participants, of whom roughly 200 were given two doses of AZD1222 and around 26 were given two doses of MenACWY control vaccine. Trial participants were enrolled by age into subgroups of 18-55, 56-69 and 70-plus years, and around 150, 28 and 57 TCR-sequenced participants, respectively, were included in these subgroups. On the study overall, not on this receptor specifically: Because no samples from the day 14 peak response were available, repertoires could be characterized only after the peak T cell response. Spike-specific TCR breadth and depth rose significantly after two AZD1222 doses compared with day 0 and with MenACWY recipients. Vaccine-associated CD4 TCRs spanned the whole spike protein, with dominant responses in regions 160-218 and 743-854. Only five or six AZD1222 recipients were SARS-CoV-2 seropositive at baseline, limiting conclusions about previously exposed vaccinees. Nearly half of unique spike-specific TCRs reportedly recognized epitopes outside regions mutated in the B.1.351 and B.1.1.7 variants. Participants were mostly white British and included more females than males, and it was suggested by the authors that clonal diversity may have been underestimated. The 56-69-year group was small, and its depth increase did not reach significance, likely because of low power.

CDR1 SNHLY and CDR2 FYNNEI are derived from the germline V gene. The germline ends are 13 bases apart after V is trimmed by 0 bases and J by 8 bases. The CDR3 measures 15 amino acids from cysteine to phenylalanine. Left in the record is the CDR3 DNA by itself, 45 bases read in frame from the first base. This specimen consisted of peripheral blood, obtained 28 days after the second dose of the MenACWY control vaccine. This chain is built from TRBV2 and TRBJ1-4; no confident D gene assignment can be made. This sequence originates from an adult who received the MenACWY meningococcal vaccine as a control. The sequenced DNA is TGTGCCAGCAGTGAAGCGACGGGCCCGCCGGAAAAACTGTTTTTT. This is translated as CASSEATGPPEKLFF.